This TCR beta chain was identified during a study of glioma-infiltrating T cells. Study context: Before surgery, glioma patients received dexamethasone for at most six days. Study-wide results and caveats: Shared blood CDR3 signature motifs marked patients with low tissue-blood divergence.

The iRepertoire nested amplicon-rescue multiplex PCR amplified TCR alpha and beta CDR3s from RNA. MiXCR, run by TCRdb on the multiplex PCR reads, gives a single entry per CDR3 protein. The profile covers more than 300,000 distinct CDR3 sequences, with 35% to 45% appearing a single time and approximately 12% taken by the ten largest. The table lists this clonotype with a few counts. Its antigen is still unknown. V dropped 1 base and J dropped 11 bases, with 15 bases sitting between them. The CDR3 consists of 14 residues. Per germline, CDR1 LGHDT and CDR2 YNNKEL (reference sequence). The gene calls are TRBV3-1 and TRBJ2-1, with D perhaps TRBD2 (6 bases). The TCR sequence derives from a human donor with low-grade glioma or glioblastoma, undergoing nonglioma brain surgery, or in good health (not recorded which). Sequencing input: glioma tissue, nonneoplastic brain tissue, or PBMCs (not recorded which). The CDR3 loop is CASSQVGSLGKQFF. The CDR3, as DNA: TGTGCCAGCAGCCAAGTCGGGAGCCTCGGGAAGCAGTTCTTC.